This T cell receptor (beta chain) was documented in a study of Graves' ophthalmopathy and Graves' hyperthyroidism. Study observations and caveats: In predicting ophthalmopathy progression, the model reached around 66% sensitivity and 72% to 85% specificity. Blood also held most thyroid clonotypes expanded above 0.001 frequency.

Establishment of the diagnosis relied upon clinical symptoms, serum thyroxine, TRAb, thyroid ultrasound and orbital computed tomography. RNA transcripts served as template for amplifying TCR beta CDR3 sequences. First-round RT-PCR employed HTBI primers, with a second-round multiplex PCR after it. TCRdb re-called the multiplex PCR reads with MiXCR, one entry per CDR3 protein. The table records 680,000 or so distinct CDR3 sequences, about 24% of them present only once. In regard to this clonotype: Its target is unknown.

V lost 10 bases to trimming and J lost 2 bases; unmatched junction nucleotides: 5. In germline, CDR1 is MDHEN, CDR2 SYDVKM. The CDR3 spans 13 residues. This TCR was recovered from a woman under 30 with stable Graves' hyperthyroidism. Some clones in this sample may be carry-over from other donors' samples. Sequenced: peripheral blood. This chain uses TRBV28 with TRBJ2-5, with TRBD2 matching over 9 bases. In DNA form, the CDR3 reads TGTGCCACCGCGGGGGGGGGGCAAGAGACCCAGTACTTC. Encoded protein: CATAGGGQETQYF.